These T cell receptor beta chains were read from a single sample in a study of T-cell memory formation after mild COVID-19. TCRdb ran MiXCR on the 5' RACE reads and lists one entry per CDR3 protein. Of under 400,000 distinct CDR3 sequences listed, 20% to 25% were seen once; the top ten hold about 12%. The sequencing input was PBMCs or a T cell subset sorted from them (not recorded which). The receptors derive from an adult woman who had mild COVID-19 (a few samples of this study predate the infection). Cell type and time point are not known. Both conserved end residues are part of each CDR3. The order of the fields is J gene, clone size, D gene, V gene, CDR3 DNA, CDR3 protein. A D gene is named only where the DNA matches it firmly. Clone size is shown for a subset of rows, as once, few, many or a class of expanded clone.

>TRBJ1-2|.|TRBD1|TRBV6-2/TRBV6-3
TGTGCCAGCAGAGAACAGGGGGTAGATGGCTACACCTTC
CASREQGVDGYTF
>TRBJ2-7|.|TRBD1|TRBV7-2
TGTGCCAGCAGCTTAGGGACAGGGACGAGGTACGAGCAGTACTTC
CASSLGTGTRYEQYF
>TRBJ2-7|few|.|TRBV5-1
TGCGCCAGCAGCTTATCCGGGGTAAGCTCCTACGAGCAGTACTTC
CASSLSGVSSYEQYF
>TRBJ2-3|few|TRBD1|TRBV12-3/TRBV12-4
TGTGCCAGCAGTCTCGCACAGGGGCCTAGCACAGATACGCAGTATTTT
CASSLAQGPSTDTQYF
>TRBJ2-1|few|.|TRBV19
TGTGCCAGTAGTTACAGGGGGGGCAATGAGCAGTTCTTC
CASSYRGGNEQFF
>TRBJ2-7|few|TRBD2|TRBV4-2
TGTGCCAGCAGCCTAGAAGGACTAGTTCCCTACGAGCAGTACTTC
CASSLEGLVPYEQYF
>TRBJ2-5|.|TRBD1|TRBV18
TGTGCCAGCTCACCACCGGACAGGCGAACAGAGACCCAGTACTTC
CASSPPDRRTETQYF
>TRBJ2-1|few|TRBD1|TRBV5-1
TGCGCCAGCAGGGGGACAGGGGACAATGAGCAGTTCTTC
CASRGTGDNEQFF
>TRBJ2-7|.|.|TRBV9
TGTGCCAGCAGCGTAAATCGGGATGGTTACGAGCAGTACTTC
CASSVNRDGYEQYF
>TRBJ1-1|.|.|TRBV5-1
TGCGCCAGCAGCTTGTCAGCTGGAGGGAGTCCTGAAGCTTTCTTT
CASSLSAGGSPEAFF
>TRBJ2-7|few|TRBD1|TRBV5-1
TGCGCCAGCAGCGGGAGCCGGGGACAGGCATCTTACGAGCAGTACTTC
CASSGSRGQASYEQYF
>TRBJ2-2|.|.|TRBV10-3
TGTGCCATCAGTGAATTGGGAAACACCGGGGAGCTGTTTTTT
CAISELGNTGELFF
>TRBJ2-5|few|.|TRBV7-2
TGTGCCAGCAGCTTAGGGACAGTTCGGGCCCCGGAGACCCAGTACTTC
CASSLGTVRAPETQYF
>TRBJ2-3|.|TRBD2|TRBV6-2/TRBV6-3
TGTGCCAGCAGCTACGGGACCCGTGCGTTACCGGGACTACGCACAGATACGCAGTATTTT
CASSYGTRALPGLRTDTQYF
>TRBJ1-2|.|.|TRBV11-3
TGTGCCAGCAGCACCCGGAGGGAGGGCTACACCTTC
CASSTRREGYTF
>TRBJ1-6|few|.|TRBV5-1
TGCGCCAGCAGCTTACAGGGTAACGATAATTCACCCCTCCACTTT
CASSLQGNDNSPLHF
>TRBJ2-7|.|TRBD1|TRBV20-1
TGCAGTGCTAGGGGACAGGGCTCCTACGAGCAGTACTTC
CSARGQGSYEQYF
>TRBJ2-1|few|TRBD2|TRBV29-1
TGCAGCGTTGCCCGACTAGCGGGAGGAATAGGTGAGCAGTTCTTC
CSVARLAGGIGEQFF
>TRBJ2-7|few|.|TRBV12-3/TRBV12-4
TGTGCCAGCAGTCCCGAGCGCCTCAGGCCCCAGTACTTC
CASSPERLRPQYF
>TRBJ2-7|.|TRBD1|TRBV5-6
TGTGCCAGCAGCTTTGGACAGGCCGCCTACGAGCAGTACTTC
CASSFGQAAYEQYF
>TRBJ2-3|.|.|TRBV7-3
TGTGCCAGCAGCTTAAAGGCGGGATTAGGAGATACGCAGTATTTT
CASSLKAGLGDTQYF
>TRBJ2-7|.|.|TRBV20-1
TGCAGTGCTAGAGTTTTGCACGGCTCCTTTACCTACGAGCAGTACTTC
CSARVLHGSFTYEQYF
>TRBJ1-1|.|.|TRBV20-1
TGCAGTGCTAGTAGGCTGCAGCACGGTAACACTGAAGCTTTCTTT
CSASRLQHGNTEAFF
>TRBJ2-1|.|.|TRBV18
TGTGCCAGCTCACCACCTGGGGCCAGGGTAGGTAATGAGCAGTTCTTC
CASSPPGARVGNEQFF
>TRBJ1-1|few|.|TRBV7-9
TGTGCCAGCACCCTTGACTCGGGACAAGAAGCTTTCTTT
CASTLDSGQEAFF
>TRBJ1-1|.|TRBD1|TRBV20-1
TGCAGTGCGGCTACGGACAGGGGAGAAACTGAAGCTTTCTTT
CSAATDRGETEAFF
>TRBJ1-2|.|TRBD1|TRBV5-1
TGCGCCAGCAGCTTGGGCGACAGGGAGGGGCCCTATGGCTACACCTTC
CASSLGDREGPYGYTF
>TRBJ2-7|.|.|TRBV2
TGTGCCAGCAGTCCACTGCACGAGCAGTACTTC
CASSPLHEQYF
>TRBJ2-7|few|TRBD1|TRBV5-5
TGTGCCAGCAGCTCCACCGGGACAGGGTTTGTCGAGCAGTACTTC
CASSSTGTGFVEQYF
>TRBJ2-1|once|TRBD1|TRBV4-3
TGCGCCAGCAGCCAGGATGCAGGGGGCGCCTACAATGAGCAGTTCTTC
CASSQDAGGAYNEQFF
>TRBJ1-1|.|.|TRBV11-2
TGTGCCAGCAGCTTGGGCGATATTCGGAACACTGAAGCTTTCTTT
CASSLGDIRNTEAFF
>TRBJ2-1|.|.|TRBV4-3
TGCGCCAGCAGCCAAGACCGGGACTTCTACAATGAGCAGTTCTTC
CASSQDRDFYNEQFF
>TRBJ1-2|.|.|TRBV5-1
TGCGCCAGCAGCGTGGTCGGAGCTAACTATGGCTACACCTTC
CASSVVGANYGYTF
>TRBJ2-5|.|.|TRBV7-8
TGTGCCAGCAGCTACCCCAATGGGGCCTTAAAAGAGACCCAGTACTTC
CASSYPNGALKETQYF
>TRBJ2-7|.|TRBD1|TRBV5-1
TGCGCCAGCAGCTCCCAGACAGGGGGGTTTGGCCCAGCAGGGGAGCAGTACTTC
CASSSQTGGFGPAGEQYF
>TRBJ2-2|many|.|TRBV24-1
TGTGCCACCAGTGTCCCGGTGGGGGACAGGCGGGGGACCGGGGAGCTGTTTTTT
CATSVPVGDRRGTGELFF
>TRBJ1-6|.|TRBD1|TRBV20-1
TGCAGTGCTAAGGACAGGGTGGTAAGGTCACCCCTCCACTTT
CSAKDRVVRSPLHF
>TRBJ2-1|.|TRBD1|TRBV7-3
TGTGCCAGCAGCTCCGACAGGGGGCGACTTCATGAGCAGTTCTTC
CASSSDRGRLHEQFF